This T cell receptor (beta chain) was sequenced for a study of OX40 agonist ivuxolimab in advanced cancers. Study information: Two cutaneous melanoma patients and one hepatocellular carcinoma patient, three in all, had partial responses.

Some clones are missing from TCRdb's copy, which holds only in-frame ones; the method was immunoSEQ multiplex PCR. This sample carries 96,000 or so clones, around 91% of them seen once, and the ten largest clones take around 1.5%. On this clone: Its target is unknown.

There are 17 residues in the CDR3. Germline V lookup: CDR1 SGHTA, CDR2 FQGNSA. V lost 0 bases and J 0 bases, leaving 14 bases between the germline ends. Study conclusions and caveats: Individuals who were partial responders at 0.1-3.0 mg/kg had clonal expansion that ranked among the lowest. Clonal expansion was seen in CD4+ and CD8+ blood T cells by week 6 at 0.1 to 3.0 mg/kg.

The input for sequencing was CD4+ or CD8+ T cells sorted from blood, taken in a trial of the OX40 agonist ivuxolimab. J is TRBJ1-2 and V is TRBV7-2; a possible D gene is TRBD1 (6 bases). The receptor comes from an adult with an advanced solid tumor such as melanoma, head and neck, liver or kidney cancer. The CDR3 loop reads CASSLAGGAQANYGYTF. In nucleotides, the CDR3 is TGTGCCAGCAGCTTAGCGGGGGGGGCCCAAGCTAACTATGGCTACACCTTC. The full variable domain, completed using reference TRBV7-2 and TRBJ1-2, is GAGVSQSPSNKVTEKGKDVELRCDPISGHTALYWYRQSLGQGLEFLIYFQGNSAPDKSGLPSDRFSAERTGGSVSTLTIQRTQQEDSAVYLCASSLAGGAQANYGYTFGSGTRLTVV.